What follows are 32 T cell receptor beta chains derived from one specimen sequenced in a study of naive and memory T cell subsets. Two oligonucleotides, mixed equimolar, formed the beta constant-region primer covering TRBC1 and TRBC2. TCRdb itself ran the UMI-ligation and nested PCR reads through MiXCR, one entry per CDR3 protein. The data hold tens of thousands of distinct CDR3 sequences, with 10% to 15% observed a single time. The sequenced material came from effector memory CD4+ T cells from blood. The subset: effector memory, CD45RA- CD27-. These receptors were taken from a human donor in good health.

This clonotype appeared a few times. The chain links TRBV18 to TRBJ2-2; D is unresolved. This CDR3 spans 14 amino acids. V lost 3 bases to trimming and J lost 1 base, with 6 bases between them. Looked up from germline, CDR1 is KGHSH and CDR2 is LQKENI. CDR3 residues: CASSPLQNTGELFF. CDR3 nucleotides: TGTGCCAGCTCACCTCTACAGAACACCGGGGAGCTGTTTTTT.

This clonotype has a count of ten or more. The chain employs TRBV29-1 and TRBJ1-1; D is undetermined. Germline CDR1 and CDR2: SQVTM and ANQGSEA. This CDR3 has 10 residues. V lost 7 bases and J lost 1, with 4 bases in between. CDR3 loop: CSAQNTEAFF. Here the CDR3 DNA reads TGCAGCGCGCAGAACACTGAAGCTTTCTTT.

A few counts support this clonotype. This sequence joins TRBV7-9 and TRBJ2-2; no clear D gene. V dropped 1 base and J dropped 10 bases, with 4 bases sitting between them. The CDR3 runs to 11 residues. From germline, CDR1 is SEHNR and CDR2 FQNEAQ (reference sequence). The chain's CDR3 is CASSLEVELFF. The CDR3 DNA sequence: TGTGCCAGCAGCTTAGAAGTGGAGCTGTTTTTT.

This chain connects TRBV11-1 to TRBJ2-3; 9 nucleotides align to TRBD1. CDR1 and CDR2 from the germline V gene are SGHAT and FQDESV (reference sequence). Germline trimming cut 8 bases from V and 4 bases from J; bases unmatched to any gene: 4. There are 13 residues in the CDR3. Written as DNA, the CDR3 is TGTGCCAGCGGGGGACAGGGTTCAGATACGCAGTATTTT. Amino acid sequence: CASGGQGSDTQYF.

A few counts support this clonotype. The V and J genes are TRBV30 and TRBJ2-7; 13 bases line up with TRBD2. The J segment lost 4 bases and the V segment lost 1 base, leaving 1 base of the junction unmatched. The CDR3 has 14 amino acids. The germline CDR1 and CDR2 sequences are GTSNPN and SVGIG (reference sequence). CDR3 region: CAWSGGLAGYEQYF. Written as DNA, the CDR3 is TGTGCCTGGAGTGGGGGACTAGCGGGGTACGAGCAGTACTTC.

This clonotype was counted many times. The genes are TRBV10-3 and TRBJ1-3; no clear D gene. This CDR3 contains 15 residues. Looked up from germline, CDR1 is ENHRY and CDR2 is SYGVKD. The ends were cut back, 6 bases at V and 1 base at J, with 13 bases in the middle. The CDR3 reads CAISSDGLSGNTIYF. Written as DNA, the CDR3 is TGTGCCATCAGCTCCGACGGTTTATCTGGAAACACCATATATTTT.

Worth noting for this clonotype: A much larger clone is a single base away; this may be a read error. This chain connects TRBV5-4 to TRBJ2-1, with unresolved D. Germline CDR1 reads SGHNT; CDR2 reads YYREEE (reference sequence). Trimming removed 1 base from V and 2 bases from J, with 10 bases in between. The CDR3 extends over 15 amino acids. CDR3 in amino acids: CASSLWFFPYNEQFF. The CDR3 coding sequence is TGTGCCAGCAGCTTGTGGTTCTTCCCCTACAATGAGCAGTTCTTC.

This clonotype was detected ten times or more. This chain links TRBV6-6 with TRBJ2-2, with unresolved D. Germline CDR1 MNHNY, CDR2 SVGAGI (reference sequence). The CDR3 loop spans 13 amino acids. The V end lost 7 bases, the J end lost 2 bases, and 8 bases lay between the germline ends. The CDR3 loop reads CASIARNTGELFF. The DNA of the CDR3 is TGTGCCAGCATCGCCCGAAACACCGGGGAGCTGTTTTTT.

Only a few counts were recorded for this clonotype. The chain links TRBV6-2 or TRBV6-3 to TRBJ2-3, with a weak D call TRBD2 (5 bases). Per the germline V gene, CDR1 is MNHEY and CDR2 is SVGEGT. The CDR3 totals 14 residues. The germline V and J ends were trimmed by 2 bases and 1 base, with 7 bases remaining between them. Here the CDR3 reads CASSYEAGTDTQYF. The DNA of the CDR3 is TGTGCCAGCAGTTACGAAGCGGGCACAGATACGCAGTATTTT.

This clonotype showed up many times. The V gene is TRBV5-1, the J gene TRBJ2-7; 11 positions agree with TRBD2. CDR1 and CDR2 from the germline V gene are SGHRS and YFSETQ. The CDR3 loop spans 15 amino acids. J lost 4 bases, V lost 4 bases, and 7 bases had no gene match. CDR3 in amino acids: CASSGTSGSLYEQYF. CDR3 sequence (DNA): TGCGCCAGCAGCGGAACTAGCGGGAGTCTGTACGAGCAGTACTTC.

The chain is built from TRBV12-3 or TRBV12-4 and TRBJ1-6; D is ambiguous. V was pared by 5 bases and J by 7 bases, with 15 bases between. The CDR3 length is 15 residues. This CDR3 is CASSPRQAPNSPLHF. The CDR3 region has the DNA TGTGCCAGCAGTCCCCGTCAGGCCCCAAATTCACCCCTCCACTTT.

This clonotype has a count of ten or more. The chain joins TRBV7-6 to TRBJ2-5; either TRBD1 or TRBD2 may supply D (5 bases each). CDR1 and CDR2 (germline): SGHVS, FNYEAQ. The CDR3 spans 11 residues. V lost 6 bases and J 9 bases, leaving 11 bases between the germline ends. The CDR3 loop reads CASRGDVAQYF. The CDR3 DNA is TGTGCCAGCAGAGGGGACGTGGCCCAGTACTTC.

The chain has TRBV25-1 and TRBJ2-1; no reliable D call. This CDR3 has 12 amino acids. Germline CDR1 is MGHDK and CDR2 is SYGVNS. V lost 4 bases to trimming and J lost 8 bases, with 9 bases between them. The CDR3 is CASSVSRHEQFF. The CDR3 DNA reads as TGTGCCAGCAGTGTAAGCAGACATGAGCAGTTCTTC.

The rearrangement links TRBV5-1 to TRBJ2-7; no definite D call. This CDR3 has 14 amino acids. Looked up from germline, CDR1 is SGHRS and CDR2 is YFSETQ. With 5 bases removed from V and 2 bases from J, the gap between germline ends came to 14 bases. The CDR3 loop reads CASSIAAPPYEQYF. In DNA form, the CDR3 reads TGCGCCAGCAGTATCGCAGCTCCCCCCTACGAGCAGTACTTC.

This clonotype showed up just a few times. The rearrangement uses TRBV5-4 and TRBJ2-2; D not resolved. Germline CDR1 reads SGHNT; CDR2 reads YYREEE (reference sequence). Trimming removed 0 bases at V and 1 base at J, with 10 bases between. This CDR3 has 16 residues. The CDR3 nucleotides read TGTGCCAGCAGCTTGGTTGTTCAGATGAACACCGGGGAGCTGTTTTTT. It codes for CASSLVVQMNTGELFF.

The chain links TRBV28 to TRBJ1-3; no clear D. Germline V gives CDR1 MDHEN, CDR2 SYDVKM. The CDR3 has 14 residues. The V end was cut by 10 bases, the J end by 0 bases, with 13 bases between. The CDR3 spells CATENKYSGNTIYF. CDR3 DNA: TGTGCCACCGAGAACAAATACTCTGGAAACACCATATATTTT.

This clonotype was detected many times. The V and J genes are TRBV5-4 and TRBJ2-3; TRBD2 matches 10 bases. V was pared by 4 bases and J by 4 bases, with 3 bases of the junction left unmatched. In germline, CDR1 is SGHNT, CDR2 YYREEE (reference sequence). The CDR3 covers 14 residues. The CDR3 DNA sequence: TGTGCCAGCAGCCATAGCGGGAGGCCAGATACGCAGTATTTT. Its translation: CASSHSGRPDTQYF.

In its sample, this clonotype was seen many times. The chain is built from TRBV3-1 and TRBJ2-7, with D uncertain. Germline V lookup: CDR1 LGHDT, CDR2 YNNKEL (reference sequence). The CDR3 is 17 residues long. The V end lost 1 base, the J end lost 0 bases, and 16 bases lay between the germline ends. Written as DNA, the CDR3 is TGTGCCAGCAGCCAAGGATTCAGGCGAACAATCTCCTACGAGCAGTACTTC. Translating it yields CASSQGFRRTISYEQYF.

This clonotype was counted only a few times. V is TRBV5-4 and J is TRBJ2-7; TRBD2 matches at 10 bases. The CDR3 length is 16 residues. V was pared by 2 bases and J by 0 bases, with 5 bases of the junction left unmatched. The germline V gene has CDR1 SGHNT and CDR2 YYREEE (reference sequence). CDR3 in amino acids: CASSFTSGMDSYEQYF. In DNA, the CDR3 is TGTGCCAGCAGCTTCACTAGCGGGATGGACTCCTACGAGCAGTACTTC.

This clonotype was seen a handful of times. The chain joins TRBV29-1 to TRBJ1-4, with 10 nucleotides matching TRBD1. This CDR3 is 16 amino acids long. The V and J ends lost 6 bases and 8 bases, in that order; junction bases with no gene match: 15. From germline, CDR1 is SQVTM and CDR2 ANQGSEA. Written as DNA, the CDR3 is TGCAGCGTGAGGGGACAGGGGCCTCAGGGGGAAGAAAAACTGTTTTTT. Residues: CSVRGQGPQGEEKLFF.

This clonotype occurred many times. The V call is TRBV11-3, the J call TRBJ2-1; D ambiguous. This CDR3 has 15 amino acids. CDR1 is SGHNT, CDR2 YENEEA, per germline. The germline V and J ends were trimmed by 0 bases and 0 bases, with 6 bases remaining between them. This chain's CDR3 is CASSLDHISYNEQFF. Here the CDR3 DNA reads TGTGCCAGCAGCTTAGATCACATCTCCTACAATGAGCAGTTCTTC.

The sample holds many counts of this clonotype. The V and J genes are TRBV24-1 and TRBJ2-1; 7 bases fit TRBD1. V lost 3 bases, J lost 0 bases, and 7 bases stayed unmatched. The CDR3 is made up of 17 amino acids. CDR1 is KGHDR and CDR2 is SFDVKD in the germline V gene. The CDR3 reads CATSDTTGIHSYNEQFF. CDR3 DNA sequence: TGTGCCACCAGTGATACGACAGGGATACACTCCTACAATGAGCAGTTCTTC.

This clonotype turned up a few times. This may be a read error: a much more frequent sequence differs by one nucleotide. V gene TRBV3-1 combines with J gene TRBJ2-3; perhaps TRBD2 as D (5 bases). The CDR3 is 16 residues long. CDR1 and CDR2 from the germline V gene are LGHDT and YNNKEL (reference sequence). Trimming took 6 bases from V and 3 from J, leaving 19 bases between them. CDR3 sequence: CASSQIGRAETDTQYF. In DNA form, the CDR3 reads TGTGCCAGCAGTCAAATAGGACGAGCGGAGACAGATACGCAGTATTTT.

This clonotype has just a few counts. The chain is built from TRBV5-4 and TRBJ1-1; a possible D gene is TRBD1 (6 bases). CDR1 is SGHNT and CDR2 is YYREEE in the germline V gene (reference sequence). V lost 4 bases and J lost 2, with 12 bases in between. This CDR3 comprises 14 residues. CDR3: CASSARQVNTEAFF. In DNA form, the CDR3 reads TGTGCCAGCAGCGCTCGACAGGTAAACACTGAAGCTTTCTTT.

The sample holds many counts of this clonotype. This rearrangement joins TRBV7-2 to TRBJ2-1; 11 nucleotides line up with TRBD2. The CDR3 has 15 amino acids. Germline loops: CDR1 SGHTA, CDR2 FQGNSA. Trimming took 5 bases from V and 7 from J; bases not matched to a gene: 7. CDR3 DNA: TGTGCCAGCAGCCAGACTAGCGGGGCACAGAATGAGCAGTTCTTC. This gives the protein CASSQTSGAQNEQFF.

This clonotype was seen at least ten times. The rearrangement links TRBV20-1 to TRBJ2-3; D perhaps matches TRBD2 (6 bases). Germline-derived CDR1 and CDR2 are DFQATT and SNEGSKA (reference sequence). V was shortened by 3 bases and J by 1 base, with 14 bases between the two germline ends. This CDR3 has 15 amino acids. The CDR3 DNA is TGCAGTGCTAGCTCGCGGGAACAGGGCACAGATACGCAGTATTTT. Amino acid sequence: CSASSREQGTDTQYF.

This clonotype has ten or more counts. The chain uses TRBV13 and TRBJ2-7, with D maybe TRBD1 (8 bases). CDR3 length equals 13 residues. V was trimmed by 5 bases and J by 6 bases, leaving 14 bases between them. Per the germline V gene, CDR1 is PRHDT and CDR2 is FYEKMQ (reference sequence). CDR3 residues: CASSPQGEGEQYF. CDR3 nucleotide sequence: TGTGCCAGCAGCCCACAGGGGGAGGGCGAGCAGTACTTC. The variable domain in full, completed from reference TRBV13 and TRBJ2-7, reads AAGVIQSPRHLIKEKRETATLKCYPIPRHDTVYWYQQGPGQDPQFLISFYEKMQSDKGSIPDRFSAQQFSDYHSELNMSSLELGDSALYFCASSPQGEGEQYFGPGTRLTVT.

Many counts were recorded for this clonotype. The chain has TRBV28 and TRBJ1-5; 7 positions match TRBD1. The CDR3 length is 15 residues. Trimming at V came to 6 bases and at J to 2 bases, leaving 7 bases not matched to a gene. The germline V gene has CDR1 MDHEN and CDR2 SYDVKM. The DNA for the CDR3 is TGTGCCAGCAGAACACAGGGGTTGGGCAATCAGCCCCAGCATTTT. Encoded protein: CASRTQGLGNQPQHF.

This chain links TRBV28 with TRBJ2-1, with 9 positions matching TRBD2. CDR3 size: 16 residues. Germline lookup yields CDR1 MDHEN and CDR2 SYDVKM. Trimming took 3 bases from V and 5 from J; bases not matched to a gene: 8. As DNA, the CDR3 is TGTGCCAGCAGTTTGAGTCTAGCGGGACACAACAATGAGCAGTTCTTC. This encodes CASSLSLAGHNNEQFF.

The chain combines TRBV12-3 or TRBV12-4 with TRBJ2-1, with 12 nucleotides matching TRBD2. The CDR3 spans 20 residues. The V gene end was trimmed by 6 bases and the J gene end by 4 bases; junction bases not matched to a gene: 19. CDR3 coding DNA: TGTGCCAGCAGGGGGGCTGGGCGAGGTTTGACTAGCGGGAGTTACAATGAGCAGTTCTTC. Translating it yields CASRGAGRGLTSGSYNEQFF.

The V gene is TRBV7-9, the J gene TRBJ2-2, with 8 bases aligning to TRBD1. The CDR3 has 15 amino acids. Germline CDR1 is SEHNR and CDR2 is FQNEAQ (reference sequence). Unmatched junction bases numbered 12, after V lost 10 bases and J lost 5 bases. The CDR3 is CAITTGTGLTGELFF. CDR3 nucleotides: TGTGCCATCACTACCGGGACAGGCTTGACCGGGGAGCTGTTTTTT.

This clonotype was detected ten times or more. The gene calls are TRBV11-1 and TRBJ2-6; D assignment may be TRBD1 or TRBD2 (5 bases each). Trimming pared 4 bases from V and 7 bases from J, leaving 14 bases between. CDR1 is SGHAT, CDR2 FQDESV, per germline (reference sequence). CDR3 length: 15 amino acids. CDR3 nucleotide sequence: TGTGCCAGCAGCTCCCGGGACGTCGGTGCCAACGTCCTGACTTTC. It specifies CASSSRDVGANVLTF.